This T cell receptor beta chain was recovered during a study of cytomegalovirus exposure and HLA in healthy donors. The study's findings and limits: A highly shared variant cluster was judged a likely technical artifact.

It was with 60 Vbeta and 13 Jbeta primers that the PCR ran. Using immunoSEQ multiplex PCR, the repertoire was profiled, and TCRdb retains in-frame clones only, with some absent. Among 100,000 to 150,000 clones listed, approximately 87% were seen once. A word on this clone: What it binds is unknown.

CDR1 is SGHDT and CDR2 is YYEEEE in the germline V gene. The CDR3 extends over 12 amino acids. V lost 0 bases to trimming and J lost 2 bases, with 3 bases between them. This clonotype originated in a young man in good health and CMV-seropositive. This chain uses TRBV5-6 with TRBJ2-7; unclear D gene. The material sequenced was PBMCs. The DNA of the CDR3 is TGTGCCAGCAGCTTGGATACCTACGAGCAGTACTTC. Protein product: CASSLDTYEQYF.